This entry lists 26 T cell receptor beta chains sequenced from one sample in a study of spatial heterogeneity in lung cancer. Each CDR3 protein gets one entry after TCRdb re-called the 5' RACE reads with MiXCR. The table includes roughly 15,000 distinct CDR3 sequences, just under 8% detected once. Time point specified: sample taken at primary tumor resection. Whole RNA from tumor, nontumor lung or frozen PBMC was sequenced unsorted. This specimen consisted of PBMCs, obtained at surgery. The receptors derive from a female donor with early-stage non-small cell lung cancer.

This clonotype was counted many times. The chain carries TRBV6-6 and TRBJ1-2; D perhaps matches TRBD1 (6 bases). Germline CDR1 reads MNHNY; CDR2 reads SVGAGI (reference sequence). This CDR3 is built from 15 residues. Trimming left V 0 bases short and J 8 bases short, with 16 bases between. The CDR3 is CASSYSSGGALGYTF. The CDR3, as DNA: TGTGCCAGCAGTTACTCGAGCGGGGGGGCCCTCGGCTACACCTTC.

This clonotype was detected ten times or more. This chain uses TRBV3-1 with TRBJ2-7; 9 bases align to TRBD2. The J segment lost 6 bases and the V segment lost 5 bases, leaving 2 bases of the junction unmatched. This CDR3 comprises 12 residues. Per the germline V gene, CDR1 is LGHDT and CDR2 is YNNKEL (reference sequence). This CDR3 reads CASSSGGREQYF. In nucleotides, the CDR3 is TGTGCCAGCAGCAGCGGGGGGCGCGAGCAGTACTTC.

This clonotype occurred many times. The chain joins TRBV24-1 to TRBJ2-1; D uncertain. Germline V CDR1 and CDR2: KGHDR, SFDVKD. V was trimmed by 5 bases and J by 1 base, leaving 8 bases between them. CDR3 length: 14 amino acids. The DNA of the CDR3 is TGTGCCACCAGTGGCGGCCCATCCTACAATGAGCAGTTCTTC. Its translation is CATSGGPSYNEQFF.

This clonotype was detected only a few times. The genes are TRBV6-2 or TRBV6-3 and TRBJ1-1, with D unclear. Germline lookup yields CDR1 MNHEY and CDR2 SVGEGT. The CDR3 runs 16 residues. Trimming took 6 bases from V and 3 from J, leaving 20 bases between them. CDR3 in amino acids: CASSHRLGEADTEAFF. CDR3 coding DNA: TGTGCCAGCAGCCACAGACTCGGGGAAGCGGACACTGAAGCTTTCTTT.

The chain combines TRBV7-6 with TRBJ2-3; D might be TRBD1 (6 bases). Germline CDR1 is SGHVS and CDR2 is FNYEAQ. The CDR3 extends over 15 amino acids. Trimming removed 1 base from V and 3 bases from J, with 11 bases in between. This CDR3 is CASSLGDGQTDTQYF. The DNA of the CDR3 is TGTGCCAGCAGCTTAGGGGACGGACAGACAGATACGCAGTATTTT. Drawing the rest from reference TRBV7-6 and TRBJ2-3, the complete variable domain is GAGVSQSPRYKVTKRGQDVALRCDPISGHVSLYWYRQALGQGPEFLTYFNYEAQQDKSGLPNDRFSAERPEGSISTLTIQRTEQRDSAMYRCASSLGDGQTDTQYFGPGTRLTVL.

This clonotype was seen repeatedly, ten times or more. The CDR3 here is CASSLGTVSGNTIYF. As DNA, the CDR3 is TGTGCCAGCAGCCTCGGGACGGTCTCTGGAAACACCATATATTTT. The chain carries TRBV7-2 and TRBJ1-3, with D possibly being TRBD1 (5 bases). The CDR3 is 15 residues long. Trimming removed 5 bases at V and 0 bases at J, with 11 bases between. The germline V gene encodes CDR1 SGHTA and CDR2 FQGNSA.

This chain joins TRBV20-1 and TRBJ1-5; 8 bases match TRBD1. V was pared by 5 bases and J by 3 bases, with 6 bases of the junction left unmatched. The CDR3 sequence is 14 residues long. Germline V gene data show CDR1 as DFQATT and CDR2 as SNEGSKA (reference sequence). The CDR3 DNA is TGCAGTGCTGCGGGACAGGAGGTCAATCAGCCCCAGCATTTT. Protein: CSAAGQEVNQPQHF.

This clonotype appeared many times. The rearrangement links TRBV7-2 to TRBJ2-5; no firm D call. CDR1 is SGHTA and CDR2 is FQGNSA in the germline V gene. This CDR3 is built from 14 residues. The V gene lost 1 base and the J gene lost 0 bases, with 6 bases spanning the gap. CDR3 nucleotide sequence: TGTGCCAGCAGCTTAGAGGTGTACCAAGAGACCCAGTACTTC. Translated: CASSLEVYQETQYF.

This clonotype occurred many times. This chain uses TRBV6-5 with TRBJ2-7; 7 bases align to TRBD1. The junction had 7 bases not matched to a gene; V was cut back by 6 bases and J by 2 bases. The CDR3 consists of 14 residues. Looked up from germline, CDR1 is MNHEY and CDR2 is SVGAGI. CDR3 nucleotides: TGTGCCAGCAGCATCGGGACAGACGCCTACGAGCAGTACTTC. This translates into CASSIGTDAYEQYF.

In this sample, this clonotype turned up many times. The chain joins TRBV12-3 or TRBV12-4 to TRBJ1-3, with D possibly TRBD1 on 5 matching bases. Between the trimmed V and J ends, which lost 5 bases and 8 bases, there was a span of 16 bases. CDR3 length equals 14 residues. Here the CDR3 DNA reads TGTGCCAGCAGTCCCAATTGGGGCGCGGACACCATATATTTT. It is translated as CASSPNWGADTIYF.

A few counts support this clonotype. The rearrangement joins TRBV4-2 to TRBJ2-2; possibly TRBD2 for D (5 bases). The length of the CDR3 is 13 residues. V lost 1 base to trimming and J lost 5 bases, with 5 bases between them. Germline lookup yields CDR1 LGHNA and CDR2 YNFKEQ. CDR3 bases: TGTGCCAGCAGCCAAGTAGCGACCGGGGAGCTGTTTTTT. Protein sequence: CASSQVATGELFF.

In this sample, this clonotype turned up a few times. The V and J genes are TRBV12-3 or TRBV12-4 and TRBJ2-7, with 9 positions matching TRBD1. This CDR3 is built from 14 residues. The V gene end was trimmed by 3 bases and the J gene end by 2 bases; junction bases not matched to a gene: 2. CDR3 nucleotide sequence: TGTGCCAGCAGTTTTCGGACAGGGGCCTACGAGCAGTACTTC. Translated, it gives CASSFRTGAYEQYF.

This clonotype was seen ten or more times. The V call is TRBV5-1, the J call TRBJ2-2, with D perhaps matching TRBD2 (5 bases). Per the germline V gene, CDR1 is SGHRS and CDR2 is YFSETQ. Deletions cut 4 bases from V and 5 bases from J, with 12 bases between. This CDR3 has 14 residues. CDR3 in DNA: TGCGCCAGCAGCCCCCGGACTCCAACCGGGGAGCTGTTTTTT. It translates to CASSPRTPTGELFF.

By share of the sample, this clonotype is medium-sized (0.01 to 0.1%). The J gene is TRBJ2-2, the V gene TRBV24-1; the D call may be TRBD1 or TRBD2 (6 bases each). The CDR3 has 15 residues. The germline V gene encodes CDR1 KGHDR and CDR2 SFDVKD. The V end lost 1 base, the J end lost 3 bases, and 8 bases lay between the germline ends. CDR3 amino acids: CATSDFGGHTGELFF. Here the CDR3 DNA reads TGTGCCACCAGTGATTTTGGGGGGCACACCGGGGAGCTGTTTTTT.

This clonotype was seen ten or more times. The chain carries TRBV7-2 and TRBJ2-7; D remains unclear. Germline CDR1 SGHTA, CDR2 FQGNSA. The CDR3 extends over 14 amino acids. Trimming removed 5 bases at V and 0 bases at J, with 11 bases between. CDR3 sequence: CASSGTGISYEQYF. CDR3 sequence (DNA): TGTGCCAGCAGCGGAACGGGTATCTCCTACGAGCAGTACTTC.

The chain has TRBV5-1 and TRBJ2-2; D remains unclear. Germline assignment: CDR1 SGHRS and CDR2 YFSETQ. The CDR3 has 12 amino acids. V lost 1 base and J lost 5, with 3 bases in between. The CDR3 reads CASSLMTGELFF. The CDR3 region has the DNA TGCGCCAGCAGCTTGATGACCGGGGAGCTGTTTTTT.

This clonotype came up many times. The J gene is TRBJ1-2, the V gene TRBV5-4; D unresolved. V gave up 4 bases and J gave up 4 bases, with 8 bases separating them. Germline V gives CDR1 SGHNT, CDR2 YYREEE (reference sequence). This CDR3 spans 12 amino acids. In nucleotides, the CDR3 is TGTGCCAGCAGCCCTGACCCCTATGGCTACACCTTC. This translates into CASSPDPYGYTF.

This clonotype appeared many times. The V and J genes are TRBV29-1 and TRBJ1-2, with unresolved D. CDR3 length equals 13 residues. CDR1 is SQVTM, CDR2 ANQGSEA, per germline. V gave up 6 bases and J gave up 4 bases, with 15 bases separating them. CDR3 DNA sequence: TGCAGCGTCGATATCGACGGACTCTATGGCTACACCTTC. It translates to CSVDIDGLYGYTF.

This clonotype was seen ten or more times. This rearrangement joins TRBV7-2 to TRBJ2-7; 8 nucleotides align to TRBD1. Germline lookup yields CDR1 SGHTA and CDR2 FQGNSA. The CDR3 is 15 residues long. With V trimmed by 6 bases and J by 0 bases, 7 bases remained unmatched. CDR3: CASSYTGTGSYEQYF. In DNA, the CDR3 is TGTGCCAGCAGTTATACCGGGACAGGCTCCTACGAGCAGTACTTC.

This clonotype was counted at least ten times. The chain has TRBV20-1 and TRBJ1-6; D is ambiguous. This CDR3 has 14 amino acids. Germline V lookup: CDR1 DFQATT, CDR2 SNEGSKA (reference sequence). Trimming pared 5 bases from V and 6 bases from J, leaving 14 bases between. DNA of the CDR3: TGCAGTGCTCCAGAGGTCGCCAGTAATTCACCCCTCCACTTT. Its translation: CSAPEVASNSPLHF.

This clonotype was seen only a few times. A read error may account for a junction end that differs from germline. The chain employs TRBV28 and TRBJ1-2; the D is unclear. CDR1 and CDR2 from the germline V gene are MDHEN and SYDVKM. The CDR3 length is 11 residues. This chain's CDR3 is CASSSDYGNTF. The CDR3 DNA reads TGTGCCAGCAGTTCAGACTATGGCAACACCTTC.

In this sample, this clonotype turned up a few times. J is TRBJ2-3 and V is TRBV7-2; D is unclear. Looked up from germline, CDR1 is SGHTA and CDR2 is FQGNSA. The length of the CDR3 is 13 residues. V gave up 2 bases and J gave up 5 bases, with 8 bases separating them. In DNA form, the CDR3 reads TGTGCCAGCAGCTTAAGGCCGGGAGATACGCAGTATTTT. Translating gives CASSLRPGDTQYF.

The sample holds many counts of this clonotype. This chain links TRBV28 with TRBJ2-7; 7 bases align to TRBD2. Germline V lookup: CDR1 MDHEN, CDR2 SYDVKM. After removal of 5 bases from V and 5 bases from J, the junction contained 9 bases not matched to a gene. The CDR3 runs to 14 residues. Here the CDR3 DNA reads TGTGCCAGCAGTCCGGTGGGGGGGGACGACGAGCAGTACTTC. It is translated as CASSPVGGDDEQYF.

Concerning this clonotype: A clone one base away is much larger, so this may be a read error. The rearrangement links TRBV18 to TRBJ2-7, with D perhaps matching TRBD1 (5 bases). The CDR3 runs 13 residues. CDR1 KGHSH and CDR2 LQKENI come from the germline V gene. V gave up 0 bases and J gave up 5 bases, with 8 bases separating them. The CDR3 protein is CASSPPQGNEQYF. DNA for the CDR3: TGTGCCAGCTCACCACCGCAGGGCAACGAGCAGTACTTC.

This clonotype was detected only a few times. CDR3 in amino acids: CASSRTDSNQPQHF. In DNA form, the CDR3 reads TGTGCCAGCAGCCGGACGGATAGCAATCAGCCCCAGCATTTT. The chain uses TRBV9 and TRBJ1-5; no clear D gene. The CDR3 runs 14 residues. In germline, CDR1 is SGDLS, CDR2 YYNGEE. Trimming took 4 bases from V and 0 from J, leaving 8 bases between them. Variable domain in full (rest from reference TRBV9 and TRBJ1-5): DSGVTQTPKHLITATGQRVTLRCSPRSGDLSVYWYQQSLDQGLQFLIQYYNGEERAKGNILERFSAQQFPDLHSELNLSSLELGDSALYFCASSRTDSNQPQHFGDGTRLSIL.

V usage is TRBV18 and J usage is TRBJ2-1; 8 nucleotides align to TRBD2. The CDR3 spans 16 residues. The V gene end was trimmed by 1 base and the J gene end by 0 bases; junction bases not matched to a gene: 2. Germline V gives CDR1 KGHSH, CDR2 LQKENI. The CDR3 spells CASSPRSGSSYNEQFF. The CDR3 DNA reads TGTGCCAGCTCACCACGGAGCGGGAGCTCCTACAATGAGCAGTTCTTC. The variable domain in full, completed from reference TRBV18 and TRBJ2-1, reads NAGVMQNPRHLVRRRGQEARLRCSPMKGHSHVYWYRQLPEEGLKFMVYLQKENIIDESGMPKERFSAEFPKEGPSILRIQQVVRGDSAAYFCASSPRSGSSYNEQFFGPGTRLTVL.